What follows are 26 T cell receptor beta chains derived from one specimen sequenced in a study of blood T cells in healthy people across ages. Sample-barcoded 5' priming and a J-beta primer mix drove a second PCR of roughly 7 to 11 cycles. TCRdb called the 5' RACE reads again in MiXCR, with one record for every CDR3 protein. The repertoire includes 750,000 to 1,000,000 distinct CDR3 sequences, almost 30% of them detected once, and more than 8.5% sits in the top ten. This sample was also put to use in a study of T cells of mothers and their children.

Sequenced material: blood. The receptors originated from a woman aged 40-49 years in good health.

This clonotype was counted at least ten times. The chain is built from TRBV5-5 and TRBJ1-2, with a possible D match to TRBD1 (5 bases). The CDR3 is made up of 18 amino acids. Germline V lookup: CDR1 SGHKS, CDR2 YYEKEE (reference sequence). The ends were cut back, 3 bases at V and 0 bases at J, with 21 bases in the middle. The CDR3 reads CASSSIKRQINTNYGYTF. In nucleotides, the CDR3 is TGTGCCAGCAGCTCCATAAAACGACAGATTAATACTAACTATGGCTACACCTTC.

The chain employs TRBV19 and TRBJ1-5, with D tentatively TRBD1 (5 bases). This CDR3 is 15 amino acids long. Between the trimmed V and J ends, which lost 6 bases and 2 bases, there was a span of 14 bases. The germline V gene has CDR1 LNHDA and CDR2 SQIVND (reference sequence). DNA of the CDR3: TGTGCCAGTAGCACAACGACCAGGGGCAATCAGCCCCAGCATTTT. It is translated as CASSTTTRGNQPQHF.

Note on this clonotype: A read error may explain this, as a much larger clone is one base away. The gene calls are TRBV2 and TRBJ2-1, with D possibly matching TRBD2 (5 bases). V dropped 6 bases and J dropped 2 bases, with 32 bases sitting between them. Germline V gives CDR1 SNHLY, CDR2 FYNNEI. The CDR3 sequence is 21 residues long. Here the CDR3 reads CASSPQRRLAGSYSPYNEQFF. Written as DNA, the CDR3 is TGTGCCAGCAGCCCCCAGCGGCGTCTAGCAGGATCTTATAGCCCCTACAATGAGCAGTTCTTC.

The genes are TRBV7-3 and TRBJ1-4; no clear D gene. This CDR3 comprises 13 residues. V shed 4 bases and J shed 8 bases, with 11 bases lying between them. The germline CDR1 and CDR2 sequences are SGHTA and FQGTGA. In DNA, the CDR3 is TGTGCCAGCAGCTCCCGAGCGGGCGAAAAACTGTTTTTT. Protein: CASSSRAGEKLFF.

This chain links TRBV6-6 with TRBJ1-2, with 9 nucleotides matching TRBD1. V lost 2 bases, J lost 4 bases, and 8 bases stayed unmatched. The CDR3 contains 16 residues. Germline V gene lookup returns CDR1 MNHNY and CDR2 SVGAGI (reference sequence). CDR3 in DNA: TGTGCCAGCAGTTACGAGGGTTCGGGACAGGGCTATGGCTACACCTTC. Translating gives CASSYEGSGQGYGYTF.

J is TRBJ1-1 and V is TRBV25-1, with 7 bases that match TRBD1. V gave up 1 base and J gave up 8 bases; unmatched junction bases: 7. Per the germline V gene, CDR1 is MGHDK and CDR2 is SYGVNS. The length of the CDR3 is 14 residues. The CDR3 nucleotides are TGTGCCAGCAGTGAATTTGAGGGGACAGCCGAAGCTTTCTTT. Translated: CASSEFEGTAEAFF.

The chain is built from TRBV12-3 or TRBV12-4 and TRBJ2-1; D may be TRBD1 (6 bases). The CDR3 contains 15 residues. V was cut by 5 bases and J by 8 bases, with 19 bases left in between. CDR3 in amino acids: CASSPWTAPGDEQFF. CDR3 DNA sequence: TGTGCCAGCAGTCCGTGGACAGCCCCTGGTGATGAGCAGTTCTTC.

The table lists this clonotype with a count of one. Without the conserved terminal phenylalanine or tryptophan, this CDR3 likely stems from a read error. The chain uses TRBV7-8 and TRBJ1-2, with TRBD1 as a possible D gene (5 bases). Trimming pared 3 bases from V and 8 bases from J, leaving 13 bases between. Germline V gene lookup returns CDR1 SGHVS and CDR2 FQNEAQ. This CDR3 contains 13 residues. The CDR3 reads CASSFGTLEGYTC. The CDR3 bases are TGTGCCAGCAGCTTCGGGACTCTGGAGGGCTACACCTGC.

The J gene is TRBJ2-5, the V gene TRBV5-1; 8 nucleotides align to TRBD2. Trimming removed 5 bases from V and 5 bases from J; junction bases left unmatched: 8. CDR3 length: 14 amino acids. CDR1 is SGHRS and CDR2 is YFSETQ in the germline V gene. The CDR3 loop reads CASSFAGGVETQYF. The CDR3 coding sequence is TGCGCCAGCAGTTTCGCGGGGGGTGTTGAGACCCAGTACTTC.

This clonotype was seen only a few times. As DNA, the CDR3 is TGCAGTGCTAGAGGGCGACCGGCAACCGCCGGGGGGTATGGCTACACCTTC. As protein: CSARGRPATAGGYGYTF. The chain joins TRBV20-1 to TRBJ1-2, with a possible D match to TRBD1 (5 bases). Germline V CDR1 and CDR2: DFQATT, SNEGSKA (reference sequence). The CDR3 runs 17 residues. V lost 1 base, J lost 5 bases, and 23 bases lay in between.

The chain recombines TRBV21-1 with TRBJ1-1. TRBV21-1 is classified as a pseudogene. This CDR3 region has 17 residues. CDR3 residues: CASSKLILGDMNTEAFF. The CDR3 DNA is TGTGCCAGCAGCAAACTTATACTTGGGGACATGAACACTGAAGCTTTCTTT.

The genes are TRBV2 and TRBJ2-7; 8 nucleotides align to TRBD2. V lost 1 base, J lost 5 bases, and 7 bases stayed unmatched. There are 15 residues in the CDR3. Germline V gene sequence: CDR1 SNHLY, CDR2 FYNNEI. CDR3 DNA: TGTGCCAGCAGTGAAGTCCAGCGGGGGCTCCACGAGCAGTACTTC. Its protein product is CASSEVQRGLHEQYF.

This rearrangement joins TRBV5-1 to TRBJ2-3, with D tentatively TRBD1 (6 bases). V was cut by 0 bases and J by 5 bases, with 13 bases left in between. From germline, CDR1 is SGHRS and CDR2 YFSETQ. CDR3 size: 15 residues. The CDR3 sequence is CASSLGQAMKDTQYF. CDR3 DNA sequence: TGCGCCAGCAGCTTGGGACAGGCAATGAAAGATACGCAGTATTTT.

This clonotype occurred a few times. V gene TRBV11-1 combines with J gene TRBJ1-1; D not resolved. Deletions cut 5 bases from V and 3 bases from J, with 19 bases between. CDR3 length equals 16 residues. Germline-derived CDR1 and CDR2 are SGHAT and FQDESV (reference sequence). CDR3 DNA sequence: TGTGCCAGCAGCCCTTTTAAGCCCACGGAGGACACTGAAGCTTTCTTT. Translating gives CASSPFKPTEDTEAFF.

This clonotype has a count of ten or more. The chain has TRBV5-1 and TRBJ1-6; the D gene is possibly TRBD1 (6 bases). Per germline, CDR1 SGHRS and CDR2 YFSETQ. The CDR3 consists of 16 residues. V was shortened by 3 bases and J by 9 bases, with 19 bases between the two germline ends. CDR3 bases: TGCGCCAGCAGCTCGCTTACACAGGGAGTTCCTTCACCCCTCCACTTT. The encoded protein is CASSSLTQGVPSPLHF.

This sequence joins TRBV19 and TRBJ2-3; D unclear. V shed 6 bases and J shed 11 bases, with 12 bases lying between them. The CDR3 totals 11 residues. In germline, CDR1 is LNHDA, CDR2 SQIVND (reference sequence). The CDR3 region has the DNA TGTGCCAGTAGCGGACGGCTCGAGCAGTATTTT. It is translated as CASSGRLEQYF.

On this clonotype: A much larger clonotype is one base distant, so this may be a read error. This chain uses TRBV3-1 with TRBJ2-1; maybe TRBD2 (5 bases). The CDR3 runs 15 residues. Trimming left V 1 base short and J 5 bases short, with 12 bases between. Germline V CDR1 and CDR2: LGHDT, YNNKEL (reference sequence). The CDR3 DNA follows: TGTGCCAGCAGCCAAGTGGACTCCTGGGACAATGAGCAGTTCTTC. The encoded protein is CASSQVDSWDNEQFF.

Details on this clonotype: No conserved phenylalanine or tryptophan is present at the end of the CDR3, so a read error is the likely explanation. This chain joins TRBV19 and TRBJ2-1; tentative D call: TRBD1 (6 bases). V was shortened by 5 bases and J by 7 bases, with 27 bases between the two germline ends. This CDR3 spans 18 amino acids. The germline gives CDR1 LNHDA, CDR2 SQIVND (reference sequence). CDR3 nucleotide sequence: TGTGCCAGTAGTTGGGGCCCGCAACAGGGCCGAAGGGGGAATGAGCAGTTCTGC. Residues: CASSWGPQQGRRGNEQFC.

The chain has TRBV5-6 and TRBJ2-5; tentatively, D is TRBD2 (6 bases). This CDR3 comprises 14 residues. Per the germline V gene, CDR1 is SGHDT and CDR2 is YYEEEE. The V and J ends lost 3 bases and 2 bases respectively, with 11 bases between them. In DNA, the CDR3 is TGTGCCAGCAGCTCTGGACTAAATCAAGAGACCCAGTACTTC. Translating it yields CASSSGLNQETQYF.

This clonotype has at least ten counts. In DNA, the CDR3 is TGCAGTGCTAGGACAACCGGGAGAGAGACCCAGTACTTC. Translating gives CSARTTGRETQYF. The chain employs TRBV20-1 and TRBJ2-5, with a weak D call TRBD2 (6 bases). Germline CDR1 is DFQATT and CDR2 is SNEGSKA (reference sequence). The CDR3 consists of 13 residues. V was shortened by 3 bases and J by 4 bases, with 12 bases between the two germline ends.

Points on this clonotype: A much more abundant neighbour one base away suggests this may be a read error. The genes are TRBV12-3 or TRBV12-4 and TRBJ2-1; 11 nucleotides match TRBD2. The CDR3 has 15 amino acids. With V trimmed by 6 bases and J by 4 bases, 5 bases remained unmatched. CDR3 sequence: CASSTSGGEYNEQFF. CDR3 nucleotide sequence: TGTGCCAGCAGCACTAGCGGGGGCGAATACAATGAGCAGTTCTTC.

The chain combines TRBV20-1 with TRBJ2-7; 8 bases agree with TRBD2. Unmatched junction bases numbered 4, after V lost 3 bases and J lost 0 bases. Looked up from germline, CDR1 is DFQATT and CDR2 is SNEGSKA (reference sequence). This CDR3 is 14 amino acids long. CDR3 in DNA: TGCAGTGCTAGCGGGGGGGCCAACTCCTACGAGCAGTACTTC. Translated: CSASGGANSYEQYF.

In its sample, this clonotype was seen a few times. This rearrangement joins TRBV6-2 or TRBV6-3 to TRBJ2-3; D is unresolved. CDR1 is MNHEY and CDR2 is SVGEGT in the germline V gene. The CDR3 loop spans 13 amino acids. Trimming pared 8 bases from V and 0 bases from J, leaving 9 bases between. CDR3: CASYPASTDTQYF. DNA of the CDR3: TGTGCCAGCTACCCCGCTAGCACAGATACGCAGTATTTT.

This clonotype was counted many times. J is TRBJ1-1 and V is TRBV6-2 or TRBV6-3; D unresolved. The V and J ends lost 2 bases and 1 base respectively, with 5 bases between them. The germline CDR1 and CDR2 sequences are MNHEY and SVGEGT. The CDR3 has 13 amino acids. In nucleotides, the CDR3 is TGTGCCAGCAGTTACGGGCAGAACACTGAAGCTTTCTTT. It codes for CASSYGQNTEAFF.

Ten or more counts support this clonotype. One base away lies a much larger clone, so this may be a sequencing read error. The chain joins TRBV11-1 to TRBJ2-7, with D possibly TRBD2 on 5 matching bases. CDR1 and CDR2 (germline): SGHAT, FQDESV (reference sequence). The CDR3 runs 14 residues. V was clipped by 5 bases and J by 7 bases, with 18 bases between them. The CDR3 bases are TGTGCCAGCAGCCCGGGGAAAAAAATAGGGGAGCAGTACTTC. Amino acid sequence: CASSPGKKIGEQYF.

This sequence joins TRBV10-2 and TRBJ1-1; 8 bases line up with TRBD1. The CDR3 totals 14 residues. V was pared by 3 bases and J by 4 bases, with 4 bases of the junction left unmatched. Germline assignment: CDR1 WSHSY and CDR2 SAAADI. CDR3 nucleotide sequence: TGCGCCAGCAGTGAAACAGGGGGTGTCACTGAAGCTTTCTTT. Protein product: CASSETGGVTEAFF.